This record looks at one T cell receptor (beta chain) sequence and its context. Trimming took 6 bases from V and 5 from J; bases not matched to a gene: 3. Germline V CDR1 and CDR2: MNHEY, SVGAGI. This CDR3 comprises 13 residues. The sample originates from a study of blood T cell repertoires in COVID-19. Whole-study context: Some COVID-19 samples were acute and others convalescent; all came from the United States, Italy and Spain. The cDNA or gDNA used as material had been derived from T cells, B-cell-depleted T cells, or PBMCs.

Authors' analysis steps: Amplification of reference gene primers provided the estimated nucleated cell counts. Sequenced by immunoSEQ multiplex PCR; TCRdb stores in-frame clones only, minus some. V and J calls and clone size are copied from that table; D and trimming were computed from the DNA. The profile shows about 88,000 clones, approximately 91% of them singletons. The sample taken for sequencing was peripheral blood. This sequence joins TRBV6-5 and TRBJ2-7; TRBD1 aligns across 11 bases. This TCR was sampled from a human donor with active COVID-19. The donor label of this sample is uncertain. The CDR3 here is CASRRDRGNEQYF. The CDR3 DNA follows: TGTGCCAGCAGACGGGACAGGGGGAACGAGCAGTACTTC.